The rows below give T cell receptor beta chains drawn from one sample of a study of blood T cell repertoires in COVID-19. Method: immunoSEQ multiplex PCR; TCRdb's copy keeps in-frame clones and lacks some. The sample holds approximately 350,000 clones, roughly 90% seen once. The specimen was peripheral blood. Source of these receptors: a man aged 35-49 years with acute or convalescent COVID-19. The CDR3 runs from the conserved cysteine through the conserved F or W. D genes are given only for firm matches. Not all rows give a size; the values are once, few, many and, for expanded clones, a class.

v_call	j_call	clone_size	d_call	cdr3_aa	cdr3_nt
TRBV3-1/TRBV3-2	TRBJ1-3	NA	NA	CASSSGENTIYF	TGTGCCAGCAGCTCAGGGGAAAACACCATATATTTT
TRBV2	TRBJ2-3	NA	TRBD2	CASRDPRLAAHTDTQYF	TGTGCCAGCAGGGATCCCCGACTAGCGGCACACACAGATACGCAGTATTTT
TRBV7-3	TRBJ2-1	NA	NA	CASSPSGNNEQFF	TGTGCCAGCAGCCCCTCAGGGAACAATGAGCAGTTCTTC
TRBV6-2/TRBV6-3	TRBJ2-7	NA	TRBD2	CASSPPAGGLRKQYF	TGTGCCAGCAGCCCCCCCGCGGGAGGTCTACGAAAGCAGTACTTC
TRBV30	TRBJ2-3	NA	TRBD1	CAWNRDRGTDTQYF	TGTGCCTGGAATCGGGACAGGGGAACAGATACGCAGTATTTT
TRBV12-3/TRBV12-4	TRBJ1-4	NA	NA	CASSLTVGEKLFF	TGTGCCAGCAGTTTAACAGTAGGTGAAAAACTGTTTTTT
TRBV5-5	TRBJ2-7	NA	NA	CASSLGGLGEQYF	TGTGCCAGCAGCTTGGGAGGTTTGGGCGAGCAGTACTTC
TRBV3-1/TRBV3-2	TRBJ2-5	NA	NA	CASSQVRPDYQETQYF	TGTGCCAGCAGCCAAGTCCGCCCGGACTACCAAGAGACCCAGTACTTC
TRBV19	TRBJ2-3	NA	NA	CASSLSGGGGDTDTQYF	TGTGCCAGTAGTTTGTCCGGGGGTGGTGGAGACACAGATACGCAGTATTTT
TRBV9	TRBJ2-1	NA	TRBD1	CASSVEGGAFDEQFF	TGTGCCAGCAGCGTAGAAGGGGGCGCGTTCGATGAGCAGTTCTTC
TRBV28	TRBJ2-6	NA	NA	CASRVSSGANVLTF	TGTGCCAGCAGAGTGAGCTCTGGGGCCAACGTCCTGACTTTC
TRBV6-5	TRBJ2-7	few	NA	CASRDRAYEQYF	TGTGCCAGCAGGGACAGAGCGTACGAGCAGTACTTC
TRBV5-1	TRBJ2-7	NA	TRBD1	CASSPGQGGYEQYF	TGCGCCAGCAGCCCCGGACAGGGGGGGTACGAGCAGTACTTC
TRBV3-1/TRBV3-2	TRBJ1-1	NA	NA	CASSQPQGRSEPFF	TGTGCCAGCAGCCAACCGCAGGGGCGATCTGAACCTTTCTTT
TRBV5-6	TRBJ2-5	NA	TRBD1	CASSSSGQGAQETQYF	TGTGCCAGCAGCTCAAGTGGACAGGGGGCCCAAGAGACCCAGTACTTC
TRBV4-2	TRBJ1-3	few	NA	CASSQDPGAGGNTIYF	TGTGCCAGCAGCCAAGACCCAGGGGCGGGCGGAAACACCATATATTTT
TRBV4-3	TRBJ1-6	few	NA	CASSQGGTGSPLHF	TGCGCCAGCAGCCAAGGGGGTACAGGCTCACCCCTCCACTTT
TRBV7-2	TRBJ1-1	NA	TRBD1	CASSLVVGTGGGPEAFF	TGTGCCAGCAGCTTAGTAGTCGGGACAGGGGGCGGGCCTGAAGCTTTCTTT
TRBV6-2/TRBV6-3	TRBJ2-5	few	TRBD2	CASSYSGVQETQYF	TGTGCCAGCAGTTACAGCGGGGTCCAAGAGACCCAGTACTTC
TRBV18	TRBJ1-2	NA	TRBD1	CASSPRGGRDRNYGYTF	TGTGCCAGCTCACCTCGCGGGGGCCGGGACAGGAACTATGGCTACACCTTC